These 27 T cell receptor beta chains were all obtained from the same sample, sequenced in a study of cytomegalovirus exposure and HLA in healthy donors. In the PCR, 60 Vbeta and 13 Jbeta primers were used. Clones were sequenced by immunoSEQ multiplex PCR, and TCRdb holds only the in-frame ones, with some missing. The sample yields about 120,000 clones, around 70% seen once. The sample was PBMCs. These receptors were collected from a woman aged 18-29 years in good health and CMV-seronegative.

The chain is built from TRBV6-1 and TRBJ2-1; D is unclear. In germline, CDR1 is MNHNS, CDR2 SASEGT. The CDR3 has 14 amino acids. Trimming took off 6 bases at V and 0 bases at J, with 9 bases between the two ends. The CDR3 protein is CASSPLRSYNEQFF. The CDR3 region has the DNA TGTGCCAGCAGCCCCCTCCGCTCCTACAATGAGCAGTTCTTC.

The V gene is TRBV5-4, the J gene TRBJ1-2, with 9 nucleotides matching TRBD1. With 4 bases clipped from V and 4 bases from J, the junction kept 5 bases outside the gene matches. The CDR3 covers 14 residues. Per germline, CDR1 SGHNT and CDR2 YYREEE (reference sequence). CDR3 nucleotide sequence: TGTGCCAGCAGCGTCCCGGGACAGGGCTATGGCTACACCTTC. This gives the protein CASSVPGQGYGYTF.

This clone was detected only a few times. V and J are TRBV13 and TRBJ2-7; the match to TRBD2 covers 8 bases. The germline gives CDR1 PRHDT, CDR2 FYEKMQ (reference sequence). The CDR3 runs 14 residues. Losses at the gene ends were 3 bases for V and 4 bases for J; bases not matched to a gene: 5. CDR3 sequence reads: CASSFRGGGYEQYF. CDR3 sequence (DNA): TGTGCCAGCAGCTTTCGGGGGGGCGGGTACGAGCAGTACTTC.

V usage is TRBV10-1 and J usage is TRBJ2-7; maybe TRBD2 (6 bases). From germline, CDR1 is WNHNN and CDR2 SYGVQD (reference sequence). V lost 2 bases and J lost 0, with 8 bases in between. This CDR3 has 14 amino acids. The CDR3 bases are TGCGCCAGCAGTGAGGGGGGGAGCTCCTACGAGCAGTACTTC. Its translation is CASSEGGSSYEQYF.

The J gene is TRBJ1-4, the V gene TRBV19; no firm D call. This CDR3 contains 15 residues. Trimming pared 1 base from V and 4 bases from J, leaving 10 bases between. Germline-derived CDR1 and CDR2 are LNHDA and SQIVND (reference sequence). The CDR3 DNA reads as TGTGCCAGTAGTATAGTAGACTCACGTAATGAAAAACTGTTTTTT. Its translation is CASSIVDSRNEKLFF. Filled out from reference TRBV19 and TRBJ1-4, the complete variable domain reads DGGITQSPKYLFRKEGQNVTLSCEQNLNHDAMYWYRQDPGQGLRLIYYSQIVNDFQKGDIAEGYSVSREKKESFPLTVTSAQKNPTAFYLCASSIVDSRNEKLFFGSGTQLSVL.

The table lists this clone with a few counts. This chain links TRBV7-9 with TRBJ1-1; 7 bases align to TRBD1. Germline V gene sequence: CDR1 SEHNR, CDR2 FQNEAQ (reference sequence). V was pared by 5 bases and J by 8 bases, with 8 bases of the junction left unmatched. The CDR3 is made up of 13 amino acids. CDR3 bases: TGTGCCAGCAGCACCACAGGGGTAAGGGAAGCTTTCTTT. Protein: CASSTTGVREAFF.

The chain has TRBV5-1 and TRBJ2-1; possibly TRBD2 for D (6 bases). This CDR3 has 16 amino acids. From germline, CDR1 is SGHRS and CDR2 YFSETQ. V dropped 0 bases and J dropped 12 bases, with 22 bases sitting between them. Here the CDR3 reads CASSLVMGGAITSQFF. CDR3 DNA sequence: TGCGCCAGCAGCTTGGTTATGGGCGGGGCAATAACGTCGCAGTTCTTC. The full variable domain, completed using reference TRBV5-1 and TRBJ2-1, is KAGVTQTPRYLIKTRGQQVTLSCSPISGHRSVSWYQQTPGQGLQFLFEYFSETQRNKGNFPGRFSGRQFSNSRSEMNVSTLELGDSALYLCASSLVMGGAITSQFFGPGTRLTVL.

The V and J genes are TRBV29-1 and TRBJ1-6; a possible D gene is TRBD1 (5 bases). Trimming removed 7 bases from V and 6 bases from J, with 13 bases in between. In germline, CDR1 is SQVTM, CDR2 ANQGSEA. There are 13 residues in the CDR3. CDR3 loop: CSANNGGNSPLHF. Here the CDR3 DNA reads TGCAGCGCCAATAACGGGGGTAATTCACCCCTCCACTTT.

The gene calls are TRBV10-3 and TRBJ1-4; no clear D gene. The CDR3 covers 13 residues. Germline V gene sequence: CDR1 ENHRY, CDR2 SYGVKD. Trimming cost V 10 bases and J 1 base, with 10 bases left between them. This CDR3 is CASRHETNEKLFF. The CDR3 nucleotides are TGTGCCAGCAGACACGAAACTAATGAAAAACTGTTTTTT.

This clone has a handful of counts. The chain couples TRBV4-2 to TRBJ1-1, with 11 bases aligning to TRBD1. The CDR3 sequence is 15 residues long. Trimming removed 3 bases from V and 7 bases from J; junction bases left unmatched: 7. CDR1 and CDR2 from the germline V gene are LGHNA and YNFKEQ. CDR3 in amino acids: CASSHDGQGASEAFF. The CDR3 bases are TGTGCCAGCAGCCATGACGGACAGGGGGCTAGTGAAGCTTTCTTT.

The rearrangement uses TRBV6-4 and TRBJ2-7; TRBD1 agrees at 7 bases. CDR3 length: 16 amino acids. Germline CDR1 and CDR2: MRHNA and SNTAGT. The J segment lost 3 bases and the V segment lost 0 bases, leaving 8 bases of the junction unmatched. The CDR3 is CASSDSSGTAYYEQYF. CDR3 nucleotides: TGTGCCAGCAGTGACTCCTCCGGGACAGCTTACTACGAGCAGTACTTC.

This clone was seen more than once but under ten times. J is TRBJ1-2 and V is TRBV27, with D possibly TRBD1 on 5 matching bases. Per the germline V gene, CDR1 is MNHEY and CDR2 is SMNVEV (reference sequence). V lost 6 bases and J lost 8, with 28 bases in between. The CDR3 extends over 17 amino acids. The CDR3 DNA is TGTGCCAGCAGACCAAACCAGGGCGGGGCTTTGGGGAGAGGCTACACCTTC. This encodes CASRPNQGGALGRGYTF.

This chain connects TRBV9 to TRBJ1-2, with 9 nucleotides matching TRBD1. The ends lost 4 bases at V and 4 bases at J; junction bases unmatched: 5. The CDR3 sequence is 14 residues long. Germline V CDR1 and CDR2: SGDLS, YYNGEE. CDR3 sequence (DNA): TGTGCCAGCAGCCCTGGACAGGGGACCTATGGCTACACCTTC. This encodes CASSPGQGTYGYTF.

The chain employs TRBV6-4 and TRBJ1-1; 7 nucleotides align to TRBD1. V lost 4 bases, J lost 4 bases, and 3 bases stayed unmatched. Germline assignment: CDR1 MRHNA and CDR2 SNTAGT. CDR3 length: 13 residues. The chain's CDR3 is CASSVEGATEAFF. CDR3 DNA sequence: TGTGCCAGCAGTGTCGAGGGGGCCACTGAAGCTTTCTTT.

The chain combines TRBV9 with TRBJ1-2; D might be TRBD1 (6 bases). Germline CDR1 is SGDLS and CDR2 is YYNGEE. The CDR3 runs to 13 residues. With 0 bases removed from V and 8 bases from J, the gap between germline ends came to 11 bases. The CDR3 is CASSVVSGAGYTF. DNA for the CDR3: TGTGCCAGCAGCGTAGTGTCAGGGGCGGGCTACACCTTC.

The rearrangement joins TRBV5-8 to TRBJ1-1; no definite D call. The CDR3 runs to 13 residues. Deletions cut 0 bases from V and 4 bases from J, with 7 bases between. Germline loops: CDR1 SGHTS, CDR2 YDEGEE. CDR3 DNA: TGTGCCAGCAGCTTGGATCCGGGCACTGAAGCTTTCTTT. Protein product: CASSLDPGTEAFF.

This clone was counted once. Here the CDR3 DNA reads TGTGCCAGCAGTGACAGACAGGGAGGCACTGAAGCTTTCTTT. Encoded protein: CASSDRQGGTEAFF. This sequence joins TRBV6-1 and TRBJ1-1, with TRBD1 matching over 7 bases. Germline values: CDR1 MNHNS, CDR2 SASEGT. J gave up 4 bases and V 3 bases, and 5 bases lay outside the gene matches. The CDR3 length is 14 residues.

This chain joins TRBV6-5 and TRBJ1-6; possibly TRBD1 for D (6 bases). V lost 2 bases, J lost 10 bases, and 12 bases lay in between. Germline V gene sequence: CDR1 MNHEY, CDR2 SVGAGI. The CDR3 loop spans 14 amino acids. CDR3 sequence (DNA): TGTGCCAGCAGTTACAGGGGGGGAGTATCACCCCTCCACTTT. It yields the protein CASSYRGGVSPLHF.

The chain joins TRBV10-3 to TRBJ2-2, with TRBD1 identical over 8 bases. This CDR3 spans 17 amino acids. CDR1 and CDR2 (germline): ENHRY, SYGVKD. Trimming took 0 bases from V and 3 from J; bases not matched to a gene: 6. CDR3 amino acids: CAISESRGTGYTGELFF. CDR3 in DNA: TGTGCCATCAGTGAGTCACGCGGGACAGGATACACCGGGGAGCTGTTTTTT.

This sequence joins TRBV7-2 and TRBJ1-3; 7 nucleotides align to TRBD1. This CDR3 has 15 amino acids. CDR1 is SGHTA, CDR2 FQGNSA, per germline. The V segment lost 5 bases and the J segment 2 bases; nucleotides outside the gene matches: 6. CDR3 nucleotides: TGTGCCAGCAGCCCGGACAGGTATACTGGAAACACCATATATTTT. Amino acids: CASSPDRYTGNTIYF.

This chain connects TRBV11-2 to TRBJ1-6; a possible D gene is TRBD1 (6 bases). The V and J ends lost 3 bases and 10 bases respectively, with 13 bases between them. CDR3 length equals 14 residues. Germline CDR1 is SGHAT and CDR2 is FQNNGV. The DNA for the CDR3 is TGTGCCAGCAGCTTGCAGGGGACATGGTCACCCCTCCACTTT. Amino acids: CASSLQGTWSPLHF.

The rearrangement links TRBV29-1 to TRBJ2-5; D remains ambiguous. Germline lookup yields CDR1 SQVTM and CDR2 ANQGSEA. Trimming removed 3 bases from V and 5 bases from J, with 4 bases in between. This CDR3 has 10 residues. CDR3 protein: CSVEYETQYF. The DNA of the CDR3 is TGCAGCGTTGAGTATGAGACCCAGTACTTC.

The chain employs TRBV6-1 and TRBJ1-2; D unclear. V lost 4 bases and J 6 bases, leaving 6 bases between the germline ends. The germline V gene has CDR1 MNHNS and CDR2 SASEGT. This CDR3 spans 11 amino acids. CDR3 sequence: CASSGLDGYTF. The CDR3 DNA reads as TGTGCCAGCAGTGGGTTAGATGGCTACACCTTC.

V and J are TRBV30 and TRBJ2-1; possibly TRBD1 for D (5 bases). Trimming cost V 4 bases and J 5 bases, with 15 bases left between them. CDR1 GTSNPN and CDR2 SVGIG come from the germline V gene (reference sequence). CDR3 length equals 14 residues. CDR3 in amino acids: CAWTQGVSDNEQFF. The CDR3 DNA is TGTGCCTGGACCCAGGGCGTTTCGGACAATGAGCAGTTCTTC.

This chain connects TRBV30 to TRBJ2-3; 13 bases line up with TRBD2. The length of the CDR3 is 15 residues. After removal of 4 bases from V and 8 bases from J, the junction contained 9 bases not matched to a gene. CDR1 and CDR2 from the germline V gene are GTSNPN and SVGIG (reference sequence). CDR3 sequence reads: CAWTGLAGAAGTQYF. As DNA, the CDR3 is TGTGCCTGGACCGGACTAGCGGGGGCTGCGGGTACGCAGTATTTT.

The rearrangement uses TRBV6-1 and TRBJ1-5; D possibly corresponds to TRBD1 (5 bases). Germline lookup yields CDR1 MNHNS and CDR2 SASEGT. V lost 8 bases, J lost 1 base, and 15 bases lay in between. The CDR3 totals 15 residues. CDR3 nucleotide sequence: TGTGCCAGCGTAGTGGGGCAGGGAAGCAATCAGCCCCAGCATTTT. It translates to CASVVGQGSNQPQHF.

The chain employs TRBV5-5 and TRBJ2-7; a possible D gene is TRBD1 (5 bases). This CDR3 is built from 12 residues. Trimming took off 5 bases at V and 5 bases at J, with 11 bases between the two ends. Germline values: CDR1 SGHKS, CDR2 YYEKEE (reference sequence). The CDR3 DNA is TGTGCCAGCAGTTCTCTCAGGGACGAGCAGTACTTC. Translation gives CASSSLRDEQYF.